These 26 T cell receptor beta chains share one sample of origin, sequenced in a study of T cells in Graves' hyperthyroidism and ophthalmopathy. TCR beta CDR3 sequences were amplified from RNA transcripts. The primer set for the first-round RT-PCR of the TCR CDR3 was HTBI. TCRdb analysed the multiplex PCR reads with MiXCR anew, one entry per CDR3 protein. The table records under 350,000 distinct CDR3 sequences, 13% of them present only once. Sequencing input: blood. Receptors were obtained from a woman aged 25 to 39 with Graves' hyperthyroidism that later progressed to Graves' ophthalmopathy.

As concerns this clonotype: Possible read error: a much larger clone is one base away. The chain has TRBV12-3 or TRBV12-4 and TRBJ1-2; D not resolved. The CDR3 sequence is 13 residues long. For the CDR3, the DNA is TGTGCCGGCAGTTTCGGAGAGAACTATGGCTACACCTTC. It yields the protein CAGSFGENYGYTF.

This clonotype was recorded many times. V usage is TRBV28 and J usage is TRBJ1-1; unclear D gene. There are 14 residues in the CDR3. From germline, CDR1 is MDHEN and CDR2 SYDVKM. The V end was cut by 3 bases, the J end by 1 base, with 9 bases between. CDR3 nucleotide sequence: TGTGCCAGCAGTTTTGGGTACCGGAACACTGAAGCTTTCTTT. Its translation is CASSFGYRNTEAFF.

This clonotype was counted only a few times. The DNA of the CDR3 is TGCGCCAGCAGAGTCGGGGGCTACGAGCAGTACTTC. Translated: CASRVGGYEQYF. V usage is TRBV10-1 and J usage is TRBJ2-7, with TRBD2 as a possible D gene (6 bases). V lost 6 bases, J lost 3 bases, and 9 bases lay in between. Germline loops: CDR1 WNHNN, CDR2 SYGVQD (reference sequence). This CDR3 spans 12 amino acids.

This clonotype was counted at least ten times. The chain combines TRBV12-3 or TRBV12-4 with TRBJ1-3; D remains unclear. The CDR3 extends over 12 amino acids. Trimming took 6 bases from V and 1 from J, leaving 4 bases between them. CDR3 sequence reads: CASRLSGNTIYF. CDR3 DNA: TGTGCCAGCAGGTTATCTGGAAACACCATATATTTT.

This chain connects TRBV19 to TRBJ1-2, with 8 bases matching TRBD1. The V and J ends lost 9 bases and 2 bases, in that order; junction bases with no gene match: 8. Looked up from germline, CDR1 is LNHDA and CDR2 is SQIVND (reference sequence). The CDR3 has 14 amino acids. Here the CDR3 DNA reads TGTGCCAGCGACAGGGGCGGCTCGAACTATGGCTACACCTTC. Protein product: CASDRGGSNYGYTF.

This clonotype has at least ten counts. This sequence joins TRBV28 and TRBJ2-1; D is ambiguous. The CDR3 loop spans 16 amino acids. Germline assignment: CDR1 MDHEN and CDR2 SYDVKM. V was pared by 5 bases and J by 2 bases, with 16 bases between. The CDR3 region is CASSTSRSSAYNEQFF. DNA for the CDR3: TGTGCCAGCAGTACTTCCCGTTCCTCAGCCTACAATGAGCAGTTCTTC.

This clonotype was observed many times. The chain carries TRBV6-5 and TRBJ2-7; TRBD2 might be the D (6 bases). Germline loops: CDR1 MNHEY, CDR2 SVGAGI. This CDR3 is built from 14 residues. Trimming removed 1 base at V and 2 bases at J, with 9 bases between. The CDR3 DNA reads as TGTGCCAGCAGTTACTTCGGCGGGGCCTACGAGCAGTACTTC. Encoded protein: CASSYFGGAYEQYF.

The sample holds one count of this clonotype. The gene calls are TRBV11-2 and TRBJ2-1; 8 bases are shared with TRBD2. This CDR3 has 18 amino acids. With V trimmed by 4 bases and J by 0 bases, 11 bases remained unmatched. CDR1 SGHAT and CDR2 FQNNGV come from the germline V gene. The CDR3 coding sequence is TGTGCCAGCAGCTGGGGGCTAGCGGGTGTTAGCTCCTACAATGAGCAGTTCTTC. Translating gives CASSWGLAGVSSYNEQFF.

This clonotype was recorded many times. This chain uses TRBV7-2 with TRBJ2-7; TRBD2 aligns across 13 bases. CDR1 is SGHTA, CDR2 FQGNSA, per germline. V gave up 4 bases and J gave up 0 bases; unmatched junction bases: 9. The CDR3 totals 18 residues. DNA of the CDR3: TGTGCCAGCAGCTCGTTTCGGACTAGCGGGAGAAGCTCCTACGAGCAGTACTTC. Translation: CASSSFRTSGRSSYEQYF.

In DNA form, the CDR3 reads TGTGCCAGCAGCTTAGTTCGGCTACGGGGCGAGCAGTACTTC. Translation: CASSLVRLRGEQYF. This chain links TRBV7-2 with TRBJ2-7; a possible D gene is TRBD2 (5 bases). V was clipped by 1 base and J by 6 bases, with 13 bases between them. The CDR3 contains 14 residues. CDR1 and CDR2 (germline): SGHTA, FQGNSA.

As regards this clonotype: A much larger clone sits a single nucleotide away, making a read error possible. This rearrangement joins TRBV5-1 to TRBJ2-2; D gene uncertain. The CDR3 is made up of 14 amino acids. The germline CDR1 and CDR2 sequences are SGHRS and YFSETQ. The V gene lost 3 bases and the J gene lost 3 bases, with 9 bases spanning the gap. Here the CDR3 reads CASSSNLYTGELFF. In DNA, the CDR3 is TGCGCCAGCAGCTCGAATCTCTACACCGGGGAGCTGTTTTTT.

The table lists this clonotype with many counts. The CDR3 loop reads CAWSVWSQTDEQYF. Here the CDR3 DNA reads TGTGCCTGGAGTGTATGGAGCCAAACGGACGAGCAGTACTTC. This chain uses TRBV30 with TRBJ2-7; D not resolved. The CDR3 has 14 amino acids. V lost 0 bases and J lost 5, with 14 bases in between. CDR1 is GTSNPN and CDR2 is SVGIG in the germline V gene (reference sequence).

Regarding this clonotype: Being one base from a much bigger clone, this may be a read error. The rearrangement uses TRBV24-1 and TRBJ2-1; 13 positions agree with TRBD2. V lost 9 bases and J lost 12; bases outside the gene matches: 10. This CDR3 spans 14 amino acids. Germline V CDR1 and CDR2: KGHDR, SFDVKD. This chain's CDR3 is CATGPGLAGFGQFF. CDR3 nucleotides: TGTGCCACCGGGCCGGGACTAGCGGGATTTGGGCAGTTCTTC.

In this sample, this clonotype turned up many times. The V gene is TRBV20-1, the J gene TRBJ1-5; TRBD1 is a possible D gene (5 bases). Trimming took 3 bases from V and 1 from J, leaving 13 bases between them. CDR3 size: 15 residues. The germline gives CDR1 DFQATT, CDR2 SNEGSKA (reference sequence). This chain's CDR3 is CSARGGGASNQPQHF. CDR3 DNA: TGCAGTGCTAGGGGCGGGGGTGCGAGCAATCAGCCCCAGCATTTT.

This clonotype has ten or more counts. V is TRBV27 and J is TRBJ2-3; a weak D match, TRBD2 (6 bases). Trimming removed 4 bases from V and 6 bases from J, with 14 bases in between. CDR1 and CDR2 from the germline V gene are MNHEY and SMNVEV (reference sequence). The CDR3 length is 14 residues. CDR3 coding DNA: TGTGCCAGCAGTTCCCTCTCTAGCGTCGATACGCAGTATTTT. Translating it yields CASSSLSSVDTQYF.

In the case of this clonotype: At one boundary the junction diverges from the germline segment, which might be a read error. The J gene is TRBJ2-1, the V gene TRBV11-3; D may be TRBD1 (6 bases). This CDR3 has 15 residues. Germline V CDR1 and CDR2: SGHNT, YENEEA. The CDR3 here is CASSLGDRIYSEQFF. The CDR3 region has the DNA TGTGCCAGCAGCTTAGGAGACAGGATTTACAGTGAGCAGTTCTTC.

This clonotype appeared many times. The rearrangement uses TRBV11-3 and TRBJ2-5, with 10 bases aligning to TRBD1. Trimming removed 1 base from V and 1 base from J; junction bases left unmatched: 0. CDR1 and CDR2 from the germline V gene are SGHNT and YENEEA. The CDR3 consists of 15 residues. The CDR3 DNA reads as TGTGCCAGCAGCTTAGGGACAGGGGGCCAAGAGACCCAGTACTTC. Amino acids: CASSLGTGGQETQYF.

The J gene is TRBJ2-1, the V gene TRBV4-3, with 7 bases that match TRBD1. Germline CDR1 LGHNA, CDR2 YSLEER. V lost 4 bases to trimming and J lost 4 bases; unmatched junction nucleotides: 10. The CDR3 has 16 amino acids. The CDR3 DNA follows: TGCGCCAGCAGCCTTGGTCTACAGGGGTTTTACAATGAGCAGTTCTTC. As protein: CASSLGLQGFYNEQFF.

Points on this clonotype: A much larger clone sits a single nucleotide away, making a read error possible. The J gene is TRBJ1-2, the V gene TRBV6-1; 8 bases are shared with TRBD1. Looked up from germline, CDR1 is MNHNS and CDR2 is SASEGT. The CDR3 has 14 amino acids. CDR3 DNA: TGTGCCAGCAGTGAGGTGGACAGGGCAGGAGGCTGCACCTTC. It is translated as CASSEVDRAGGCTF.

This clonotype was detected ten times or more. The gene calls are TRBV20-1 and TRBJ1-2, with TRBD1 matching 7 bases. CDR3 size: 13 residues. Trimming took 1 base from V and 4 from J; bases not matched to a gene: 3. Germline V gene lookup returns CDR1 DFQATT and CDR2 SNEGSKA (reference sequence). CDR3 protein: CSARGRQGYGYTF. The DNA for the CDR3 is TGCAGTGCTAGAGGGAGACAGGGCTATGGCTACACCTTC.

This clonotype was seen many times. This chain joins TRBV7-9 and TRBJ2-3; D not resolved. The ends were cut back, 6 bases at V and 6 bases at J, with 16 bases in the middle. Germline-derived CDR1 and CDR2 are SEHNR and FQNEAQ (reference sequence). This CDR3 has 14 amino acids. CDR3 protein: CASRPAGAVDTQYF. CDR3 nucleotides: TGTGCCAGCAGACCCGCCGGCGCGGTTGATACGCAGTATTTT.

Ten or more counts support this clonotype. The chain employs TRBV20-1 and TRBJ1-4; D ambiguous. Trimming stripped 0 bases from V and 3 bases from J, with 11 bases between. This CDR3 contains 15 residues. Looked up from germline, CDR1 is DFQATT and CDR2 is SNEGSKA (reference sequence). The CDR3 spells CSARDASVSNEKLFF. In DNA form, the CDR3 reads TGCAGTGCTAGAGATGCGAGCGTCTCTAATGAAAAACTGTTTTTT.

In its sample, this clonotype was seen many times. The V and J genes are TRBV27 and TRBJ1-1; possible D gene TRBD1, 6 bases. This CDR3 region has 12 residues. V was shortened by 6 bases and J by 11 bases, with 16 bases between the two germline ends. Germline CDR1 and CDR2: MNHEY and SMNVEV (reference sequence). The CDR3 region has the DNA TGTGCCAGCAGCAAGACAGGAGCGGAGGCTTTCTTT. This sequence encodes CASSKTGAEAFF.

This clonotype was picked up many times. V is TRBV10-3 and J is TRBJ2-7; D call uncertain. Trimming cost V 6 bases and J 6 bases, with 12 bases left between them. Germline V gene data show CDR1 as ENHRY and CDR2 as SYGVKD. The CDR3 has 12 residues. This CDR3 reads CAISTQPGEQYF. The CDR3 DNA follows: TGTGCCATCAGCACACAACCCGGCGAGCAGTACTTC.

The chain joins TRBV29-1 to TRBJ2-3; the D is unclear. The V and J ends lost 5 bases and 4 bases respectively, with 7 bases between them. Germline V gene data show CDR1 as SQVTM and CDR2 as ANQGSEA. CDR3 length: 11 residues. Here the CDR3 DNA reads TGCAGCGTTCGGTTTGCAGATACGCAGTATTTT. It yields the protein CSVRFADTQYF.

The table lists this clonotype with many counts. The V and J genes are TRBV20-1 and TRBJ2-7; D could derive from TRBD1 or TRBD2 (6 bases each). Germline V gives CDR1 DFQATT, CDR2 SNEGSKA (reference sequence). The CDR3 is 14 residues long. Trimming took 3 bases from V and 0 from J, leaving 12 bases between them. Here the CDR3 DNA reads TGCAGTGCTAGTGGGGGGCATCACTCCTACGAGCAGTACTTC. Translating gives CSASGGHHSYEQYF.